The present entry profiles one T cell receptor (beta chain) with its context. What it binds is unknown. Assay used: immunoSEQ multiplex PCR; TCRdb lists only in-frame clones, some missing. The sample includes about 110,000 clones, roughly 90% of them seen just once. The sample is drawn from a study of T cell responses to AZD1222 COVID-19 vaccine. Study-level results: There were repertoire samples only from the period after the peak T cell response. CD4 TCRs associated with vaccination spanned spike, dominating at 160-218 and 743-854.

From germline, CDR1 is KGHSH and CDR2 LQKENI. The V end lost 3 bases, the J end lost 0 bases, and 12 bases lay between the germline ends. The CDR3 loop spans 16 amino acids. The specimen was peripheral blood, collected on day 0 of AZD1222 vaccination. V usage is TRBV18 and J usage is TRBJ1-3; no clear D. This sequence was found in an adult in good health. The CDR3 loop reads CASSPAIGLSGNTIYF. The CDR3 DNA sequence: TGTGCCAGCTCACCGGCAATAGGGCTCTCTGGAAACACCATATATTTT.